The next 28 T cell receptor beta chains were all read from a single sample in a study of shared clonotypes between healthy human individuals. Profiled with immunoSEQ multiplex PCR; TCRdb holds only in-frame clones, not every one. This sample has around 510,000 clones, with roughly 95% found just once. The sample comprised naive CD4+ T cells sorted from blood. Subset: CD45RA+ positively selected. These TCRs come from a woman in her 30s in good health.

This chain joins TRBV10-1 and TRBJ1-1; D is unresolved. Germline assignment: CDR1 WNHNN and CDR2 SYGVQD (reference sequence). The CDR3 loop spans 13 amino acids. With 10 bases removed from V and 4 bases from J, the gap between germline ends came to 16 bases. CDR3 DNA sequence: TGCGCCACACGACGGGCAGTTGGCACTGAAGCTTTCTTT. Translating gives CATRRAVGTEAFF.

The gene calls are TRBV6-6 and TRBJ2-7; no clear D. The CDR3 has 14 amino acids. The germline gives CDR1 MNHNY, CDR2 SVGAGI (reference sequence). Trimming pared 4 bases from V and 3 bases from J, leaving 13 bases between. The CDR3 here is CASSFVPGYYEQYF. As DNA, the CDR3 is TGTGCCAGCAGTTTTGTCCCCGGGTACTACGAGCAGTACTTC.

The V call is TRBV10-3, the J call TRBJ2-1; TRBD1 matches 7 bases. Trimming removed 10 bases from V and 7 bases from J; junction bases left unmatched: 10. This CDR3 spans 13 amino acids. The germline V gene encodes CDR1 ENHRY and CDR2 SYGVKD. In nucleotides, the CDR3 is TGTGCCACCAGACAGGGTATCGCAAATGAGCAGTTCTTC. Translating it yields CATRQGIANEQFF.

This clone was detected only once. The chain is built from TRBV29-1 and TRBJ2-3; D unclear. The V and J ends lost 2 bases and 6 bases respectively, with 18 bases between them. The CDR3 runs to 15 residues. CDR1 and CDR2 (germline): SQVTM, ANQGSEA. CDR3: CSVELRTSARDTQYF. CDR3 coding DNA: TGCAGCGTTGAACTCCGGACCTCCGCGAGGGATACGCAGTATTTT.

The V call is TRBV6-4, the J call TRBJ1-1; 7 bases agree with TRBD1. The germline CDR1 and CDR2 sequences are MRHNA and SNTAGT. The CDR3 runs 15 residues. Unmatched junction bases numbered 12, after V lost 4 bases and J lost 7 bases. In DNA, the CDR3 is TGTGCCAGCAGTGCACAGGGGTTGGCCGCCGGTGAAGCTTTCTTT. Translation: CASSAQGLAAGEAFF.

V usage is TRBV25-1 and J usage is TRBJ1-1; tentative D call: TRBD1 (5 bases). The CDR3 has 13 amino acids. CDR1 and CDR2 from the germline V gene are MGHDK and SYGVNS. Trimming pared 2 bases from V and 1 base from J, leaving 5 bases between. CDR3 in DNA: TGTGCCAGCAGTGAAGACAGGAACACTGAAGCTTTCTTT. Encoded protein: CASSEDRNTEAFF.

The rearrangement joins TRBV18 to TRBJ2-1; maybe TRBD2 (6 bases). From germline, CDR1 is KGHSH and CDR2 LQKENI. V was shortened by 6 bases and J by 5 bases, with 14 bases between the two germline ends. This CDR3 region has 14 residues. Here the CDR3 reads CASSPNGGDNEQFF. The CDR3, as DNA: TGTGCCAGCTCTCCCAACGGCGGGGACAATGAGCAGTTCTTC.

The chain has TRBV19 and TRBJ1-3; 8 bases are shared with TRBD1. CDR1 is LNHDA, CDR2 SQIVND, per germline (reference sequence). J was trimmed by 0 bases and V by 6 bases; bases with no gene match: 4. The CDR3 runs to 15 residues. CDR3 bases: TGTGCCAGTAGGACGGGACAGGTCTCTGGAAACACCATATATTTT. Protein sequence: CASRTGQVSGNTIYF.

The V call is TRBV5-4, the J call TRBJ2-4; TRBD2 might be the D (5 bases). The V gene lost 4 bases and the J gene lost 0 bases, with 11 bases spanning the gap. This CDR3 contains 15 residues. Germline V gene sequence: CDR1 SGHNT, CDR2 YYREEE (reference sequence). This CDR3 is CASSAGLLAKNIQYF. The CDR3 bases are TGTGCCAGCAGCGCCGGACTGTTAGCCAAAAACATTCAGTACTTC.

The genes are TRBV2 and TRBJ2-5; D is unclear. The CDR3 spans 12 residues. The V end lost 4 bases, the J end lost 4 bases, and 7 bases lay between the germline ends. Germline lookup yields CDR1 SNHLY and CDR2 FYNNEI. CDR3 in amino acids: CASSATSETQYF. The DNA of the CDR3 is TGTGCCAGCAGTGCGACTTCAGAGACCCAGTACTTC.

The rearrangement joins TRBV19 to TRBJ2-6, with unresolved D. Per the germline V gene, CDR1 is LNHDA and CDR2 is SQIVND (reference sequence). V lost 1 base to trimming and J lost 4 bases, with 8 bases between them. This CDR3 is 15 amino acids long. This CDR3 reads CASSIGPSGANVLTF. In DNA form, the CDR3 reads TGTGCCAGTAGTATAGGCCCGTCGGGGGCCAACGTCCTGACTTTC.

The chain employs TRBV5-4 and TRBJ2-5; D gene uncertain. CDR3 length: 13 residues. Germline V gene lookup returns CDR1 SGHNT and CDR2 YYREEE (reference sequence). Trimming shortened V by 2 bases and J by 4 bases, and 9 bases separated the two germline ends. The CDR3 sequence: CASSFSGRETQYF. The CDR3, as DNA: TGTGCCAGCAGCTTTTCTGGTAGAGAGACCCAGTACTTC.

This clone was seen only once. The chain joins TRBV5-5 to TRBJ2-7; D gene uncertain. The CDR3 extends over 12 amino acids. Germline CDR1 reads SGHKS; CDR2 reads YYEKEE (reference sequence). Trimming cost V 4 bases and J 7 bases, with 12 bases left between them. CDR3 nucleotide sequence: TGTGCCAGCAGCACCGACCTTCTGGAGCAGTACTTC. The encoded protein is CASSTDLLEQYF.

The chain employs TRBV10-1 and TRBJ1-4; D is possibly TRBD1 (5 bases). V lost 5 bases, J lost 4 bases, and 23 bases lay in between. The length of the CDR3 is 18 residues. The V gene's germline CDR1 is WNHNN and CDR2 SYGVQD (reference sequence). CDR3 protein: CASSWGRPFPAGNEKLFF. In nucleotides, the CDR3 is TGCGCCAGCAGTTGGGGACGCCCCTTCCCGGCGGGTAATGAAAAACTGTTTTTT.

The chain recombines TRBV25-1 with TRBJ2-2, with D hard to call. In germline, CDR1 is MGHDK, CDR2 SYGVNS. The CDR3 loop spans 15 amino acids. With 2 bases removed from V and 1 base from J, the gap between germline ends came to 8 bases. The CDR3 protein is CASSEVYQNTGELFF. CDR3 nucleotide sequence: TGTGCCAGCAGTGAAGTCTACCAGAACACCGGGGAGCTGTTTTTT.

This chain uses TRBV5-1 with TRBJ2-3; 7 bases fit TRBD1. This CDR3 region has 15 residues. Germline CDR1 SGHRS, CDR2 YFSETQ. J was trimmed by 0 bases and V by 4 bases; bases with no gene match: 5. CDR3 sequence (DNA): TGCGCCAGCAGCACAGGGACAGCTAGCACAGATACGCAGTATTTT. The encoded protein is CASSTGTASTDTQYF.

In its sample, this clone was seen once. V usage is TRBV2 and J usage is TRBJ1-2; 8 bases line up with TRBD1. The V gene end was trimmed by 8 bases and the J gene end by 1 base; junction bases not matched to a gene: 6. CDR3 length equals 14 residues. CDR1 is SNHLY and CDR2 is FYNNEI in the germline V gene. CDR3 coding DNA: TGTGCCAGCGGGAAACAGGGGGTTAACTATGGCTACACCTTC. It is translated as CASGKQGVNYGYTF.

This clone was found a few times. The chain couples TRBV29-1 to TRBJ1-2; D uncertain. The germline V gene has CDR1 SQVTM and CDR2 ANQGSEA. V lost 0 bases, J lost 7 bases, and 12 bases lay in between. The CDR3 is 13 residues long. The CDR3 sequence: CSVEDHQTGGYTF. The DNA of the CDR3 is TGCAGCGTTGAAGATCACCAAACGGGTGGCTACACCTTC.

The rearrangement uses TRBV5-1 and TRBJ2-5, with TRBD2 matching 9 bases. Germline CDR1 SGHRS, CDR2 YFSETQ. Trimming cost V 4 bases and J 2 bases; bases outside gene matches: 9. The CDR3 spans 16 residues. CDR3 residues: CASSAWTSEKQETQYF. The CDR3 DNA reads TGCGCCAGCAGCGCCTGGACTAGCGAGAAACAAGAGACCCAGTACTTC. Variable domain in full (rest from reference TRBV5-1 and TRBJ2-5): KAGVTQTPRYLIKTRGQQVTLSCSPISGHRSVSWYQQTPGQGLQFLFEYFSETQRNKGNFPGRFSGRQFSNSRSEMNVSTLELGDSALYLCASSAWTSEKQETQYFGPGTRLLVL.

The CDR3 is CASSLQKYEQYF. The CDR3 DNA reads as TGTGCCAGCAGTTTACAGAAGTACGAGCAGTACTTC. This rearrangement joins TRBV28 to TRBJ2-5, with D uncertain. The end of the DNA aligns better with TRBJ2-7, so the J call may be wrong. Germline V gives CDR1 MDHEN, CDR2 SYDVKM. The CDR3 loop spans 12 amino acids.

The chain joins TRBV5-1 to TRBJ2-3; D gene unclear. The CDR3 loop spans 13 amino acids. The V gene lost 1 base and the J gene lost 1 base, with 4 bases spanning the gap. The germline V gene has CDR1 SGHRS and CDR2 YFSETQ. CDR3 nucleotides: TGCGCCAGCAGCTTGTTGGGCACAGATACGCAGTATTTT. Protein: CASSLLGTDTQYF.

DNA of the CDR3: TGTGCCAGCAGCTTAGACCCACAAGAATCCTACGAGCAGTACTTC. It yields the protein CASSLDPQESYEQYF. This rearrangement joins TRBV11-2 to TRBJ2-7; D is unclear. Per germline, CDR1 SGHAT and CDR2 FQNNGV. This CDR3 contains 15 residues. The V gene lost 0 bases and the J gene lost 1 base, with 10 bases spanning the gap.

CDR3 amino acids: CASSPSRGSPETQYF. DNA of the CDR3: TGTGCCAGCAGCCCCTCGAGAGGATCCCCAGAGACCCAGTACTTC. This sequence joins TRBV7-2 and TRBJ2-5; the D is unclear. Germline CDR1 reads SGHTA; CDR2 reads FQGNSA. V was clipped by 5 bases and J by 4 bases, with 17 bases between them. This CDR3 has 15 amino acids.

The CDR3 nucleotides are TGTGCCAGCAGTGAAGCATCAGGGACAACTAATGAAAAACTGTTTTTT. Its protein is CASSEASGTTNEKLFF. The chain employs TRBV6-1 and TRBJ1-4; D is perhaps TRBD1 (5 bases). CDR3 length: 16 amino acids. V was cut by 0 bases and J by 0 bases, with 8 bases left in between. CDR1 is MNHNS and CDR2 is SASEGT in the germline V gene.

The chain uses TRBV19 and TRBJ1-5; D is undetermined. Deletions cut 5 bases from V and 0 bases from J, with 11 bases between. The CDR3 sequence is 15 residues long. Germline lookup yields CDR1 LNHDA and CDR2 SQIVND (reference sequence). The CDR3 loop reads CASSYGPYSNQPQHF. CDR3 sequence (DNA): TGTGCCAGTAGTTACGGACCTTATAGCAATCAGCCCCAGCATTTT.

The chain couples TRBV7-2 to TRBJ2-1; D gene uncertain. Germline values: CDR1 SGHTA, CDR2 FQGNSA. The V end lost 2 bases, the J end lost 10 bases, and 15 bases lay between the germline ends. The CDR3 consists of 14 residues. DNA of the CDR3: TGTGCCAGCAGCTTACTCAGCGTCGTAAACGAGCAGTTCTTC. This encodes CASSLLSVVNEQFF. Full variable domain (rest looked up from reference TRBV7-2 and TRBJ2-1): GAGVSQSPSNKVTEKGKDVELRCDPISGHTALYWYRQSLGQGLEFLIYFQGNSAPDKSGLPSDRFSAERTGGSVSTLTIQRTQQEDSAVYLCASSLLSVVNEQFFGPGTRLTVL.

The CDR3 region has the DNA TGTGCCAGCAGCCGACAGGGGGCCAGGGGGATAAAAGGTGGAAACACCATATATTTT. It specifies CASSRQGARGIKGGNTIYF. The chain links TRBV11-2 to TRBJ1-3, with 10 nucleotides matching TRBD1. Trimming at V came to 5 bases and at J to 3 bases, leaving 16 bases not matched to a gene. In germline, CDR1 is SGHAT, CDR2 FQNNGV. The CDR3 is 19 amino acids.

The chain combines TRBV4-1 with TRBJ1-4; perhaps TRBD1 as D (6 bases). The CDR3 extends over 18 amino acids. Germline V gene sequence: CDR1 MGHRA, CDR2 YSYEKL. The V and J ends lost 6 bases and 8 bases respectively, with 28 bases between them. The CDR3 DNA sequence: TGCGCCAGCAGACCTACAGGGCCCGCGGGTAGTATAAAGGAAAAACTGTTTTTT. It specifies CASRPTGPAGSIKEKLFF.